The following is a TCR beta chain sequence with its context. The data belong to a study of blood T cells in healthy people across ages. The CDR3 length is 15 residues. The germline V gene encodes CDR1 MNHEY and CDR2 SMNVEV (reference sequence). Trimming removed 3 bases from V and 5 bases from J; junction bases left unmatched: 6. A minimum of 5.5 micrograms of total RNA was extracted per sample. A second about 7 to 12 cycle PCR used barcoded and J-beta primers. Through a template-switch adaptor with 12 random nucleotides, each cDNA molecule received a tag. MiXCR, applied by TCRdb to the 5' RACE reads, yields one record per CDR3 protein. Here the sample spans 1 million to 1.2 million distinct CDR3 sequences, under 40% being singletons.

This TCR was sampled from a man younger than 35 in good health. Sequencing was carried out using blood. This chain joins TRBV27 and TRBJ2-3; TRBD2 matches at 9 bases. The chain's CDR3 is CASSFQASGVDTQYF. The CDR3 DNA reads as TGTGCCAGCAGTTTCCAGGCTAGCGGGGTAGATACGCAGTATTTT.